The source of this T cell receptor beta chain is a study of T cells in Graves' hyperthyroidism and ophthalmopathy. Newly diagnosed hyperthyroidism, duration under 2 months, in patients aged 18 to 65. Diagnosis rested on symptoms, serum thyroxine and TRAb, thyroid ultrasound, and orbital computed tomography. Concerning this clonotype itself: This may come from a read error, since a much larger clone is one base off.

From RNA transcripts, TCR beta CDR3 regions were amplified. HTBI primers were the set used in a first-round RT-PCR of the TCR CDR3. Via MiXCR, TCRdb re-called the multiplex PCR reads, giving one row per CDR3 protein. The sample holds 500,000 to 600,000 distinct CDR3 sequences, around 45% seen once. Germline V gene sequence: CDR1 SGDLS, CDR2 YYNGEE. This CDR3 has 15 amino acids. V trimming: 5 bases; J trimming: 2 bases; junction bases outside the gene matches: 7. The sequence was collected from a woman between 18 and 29 years old with Graves' hyperthyroidism. The chain carries TRBV9 and TRBJ2-7; 10 bases match TRBD2. The sequencing input was peripheral blood or thyroid tissue (not recorded which). The CDR3: CASRMGTSEPYEQYF. The CDR3 nucleotides read TGTGCCAGCAGAATGGGGACTAGCGAGCCCTACGAGCAGTACTTC.